The source of this T cell receptor beta chain is a study of T-cell memory formation after mild COVID-19. Study-level points and caveats: Later expanders leaned CD4+, whereas clones that contracted between day 15 and 85 were balanced CD4/CD8. Within pre-infection memory, some responding clones were found, suggesting cross-reactive memory joined. Researchers report contracting CD4+ clones mostly in CM and EM, with CD8+ clones in EMRA.

Trimming stripped 3 bases from V and 6 bases from J, with 14 bases between. The CDR3 has 14 amino acids. This clonotype was observed a handful of times. The antigen is undetermined. TCR alpha and TCR beta cDNA libraries with sample barcodes and UMIs came from 5'RACE using constant-segment primers. One entry per CDR3 protein, called by TCRdb with MiXCR from the 5' RACE reads. The sample holds approximately 99,000 distinct CDR3 sequences, 15% to 20% seen once. Sequencing was carried out using PBMCs or a T cell subset sorted from them (not recorded which). The chain joins TRBV12-3 or TRBV12-4 to TRBJ1-1; D is ambiguous. The sequence was obtained from a man aged 18 to 29 who had mild COVID-19 (a few samples of this study predate the infection). Cell type and time point are not known. CDR3: CASSFLLVGAEAFF. The DNA for the CDR3 is TGTGCCAGCAGTTTTTTGTTGGTGGGTGCTGAAGCTTTCTTT.